This T cell receptor (beta chain) was found in a study of cytomegalovirus exposure and HLA in healthy donors. Study context: Within the Caucasian-associated ancestry cluster were around 80% of the roughly 430 genotyped donors.

Primers: 60 Vbeta forward and 13 Jbeta reverse. The table came from immunoSEQ multiplex PCR; TCRdb's copy has only in-frame clones and leaves some out. Here the sample spans some 130,000 clones, 81% being singletons. Looked up from germline, CDR1 is MNHNS and CDR2 is SASEGT. Trimming took 3 bases from V and 1 from J; bases not matched to a gene: 6. This CDR3 has 15 amino acids. The receptor comes from a woman aged 40 to 50 in good health and CMV-seropositive. Source material: PBMCs. The V call is TRBV6-1, the J call TRBJ2-7, with 7 bases fitting TRBD1. Written as DNA, the CDR3 is TGTGCCAGCAGTGAGACAGGGAGATATTCCTACGAGCAGTACTTC. Encoded protein: CASSETGRYSYEQYF.